A selection of T cell receptor beta chains follows, all from one sample in a study of PD-L1 blockade in urothelial cancer. Assay: immunoSEQ multiplex PCR; the TCRdb copy retains only in-frame clones and omits some. The profile shows 100,000 to 150,000 clones, around 85% of them singletons. The sequencing here drew on PBMCs, taken around atezolizumab (anti-PD-L1) treatment. The receptors originated from a man aged 50 or older with urothelial cancer. CDR3s include the opening cysteine and the closing phenylalanine or tryptophan. Fields, in order: clone size, V gene, J gene, D gene, CDR3 protein, CDR3 DNA. A D gene is named only where the DNA matches it firmly. Size values are once, few and many counts, or a class for expanded clones, and some rows have none.

abundance: .; v_gene: TRBV7-9; j_gene: TRBJ1-1; d_gene: TRBD1; CDR3aa: CASSLGGQGRTEAFF; CDR3nt: TGTGCCAGCAGCCTTGGGGGACAGGGCAGGACTGAAGCTTTCTTT
abundance: few; v_gene: TRBV2; j_gene: TRBJ1-2; d_gene: TRBD1; CDR3aa: CASREQGSYGYTF; CDR3nt: TGTGCCAGCCGGGAACAGGGGAGCTATGGCTACACCTTC
abundance: few; v_gene: TRBV19; j_gene: TRBJ1-2; d_gene: .; CDR3aa: CASSIQAGDPYGYTF; CDR3nt: TGTGCCAGTAGTATCCAAGCAGGGGACCCCTATGGCTACACCTTC
abundance: .; v_gene: TRBV18; j_gene: TRBJ2-2; d_gene: TRBD2; CDR3aa: CASSPQTSGRELFF; CDR3nt: TGTGCCAGCTCACCACAGACTAGCGGGAGGGAGCTGTTTTTT
abundance: .; v_gene: TRBV6-5; j_gene: TRBJ2-3; d_gene: TRBD1; CDR3aa: CASRSTGVADTQYF; CDR3nt: TGTGCCAGCAGATCGACAGGGGTAGCAGATACGCAGTATTTT
abundance: .; v_gene: TRBV7-2; j_gene: TRBJ2-1; d_gene: TRBD2; CDR3aa: CASSLSLAGHNEQFF; CDR3nt: TGTGCCAGCAGCCTTTCACTAGCGGGCCACAATGAGCAGTTCTTC
abundance: .; v_gene: TRBV11-2; j_gene: TRBJ1-5; d_gene: TRBD1; CDR3aa: CASSQGEWQPQHF; CDR3nt: TGTGCCAGCAGTCAGGGGGAGTGGCAGCCCCAGCATTTT
abundance: .; v_gene: TRBV7-2; j_gene: TRBJ2-5; d_gene: TRBD2; CDR3aa: CASSLELAGTQYF; CDR3nt: TGTGCCAGCAGCTTAGAACTAGCGGGAACTCAGTACTTC
abundance: .; v_gene: TRBV7-8; j_gene: TRBJ2-3; d_gene: TRBD2; CDR3aa: CASSLGAGGSTDTQYF; CDR3nt: TGTGCCAGCAGCTTGGGGGCGGGAGGTAGCACAGATACGCAGTATTTT
abundance: .; v_gene: TRBV15; j_gene: TRBJ2-1; d_gene: .; CDR3aa: CATSRDLVGSWDSLLNEQFF; CDR3nt: TGTGCCACCAGCAGAGATTTGGTTGGGAGCTGGGATTCGTTGCTGAATGAGCAGTTCTTC
abundance: few; v_gene: TRBV19; j_gene: TRBJ1-3; d_gene: .; CDR3aa: CASSRPGHLSGNTIYF; CDR3nt: TGTGCCAGTAGTAGACCGGGACACCTTTCTGGAAACACCATATATTTT
abundance: .; v_gene: TRBV9; j_gene: TRBJ2-7; d_gene: TRBD1; CDR3aa: CASSLNRDSPYEQYF; CDR3nt: TGTGCCAGCAGCTTAAACCGGGACAGCCCCTACGAGCAGTACTTC
abundance: .; v_gene: TRBV9; j_gene: TRBJ2-1; d_gene: TRBD2; CDR3aa: CASSVGSGTYNEQFF; CDR3nt: TGTGCCAGCAGCGTAGGTAGCGGGACCTACAATGAGCAGTTCTTC
abundance: once; v_gene: TRBV7-2; j_gene: TRBJ2-1; d_gene: .; CDR3aa: CASSFLNSYNEQFF; CDR3nt: TGTGCCAGCAGCTTTTTAAACTCCTACAATGAGCAGTTCTTC
abundance: .; v_gene: TRBV15; j_gene: TRBJ2-4; d_gene: .; CDR3aa: CATSREDNIQYF; CDR3nt: TGTGCCACCAGCAGGGAGGACAACATTCAGTACTTC
abundance: .; v_gene: TRBV7-8; j_gene: TRBJ2-2; d_gene: TRBD2; CDR3aa: CASSSMQLSGRSGELFF; CDR3nt: TGTGCCAGCAGCTCAATGCAACTTAGCGGGAGAAGTGGGGAGCTGTTTTTT
abundance: .; v_gene: TRBV7-6; j_gene: TRBJ1-2; d_gene: TRBD1; CDR3aa: CASSSRTGYGYTF; CDR3nt: TGTGCCAGCAGCTCTCGGACAGGGTATGGCTACACCTTC
abundance: .; v_gene: TRBV5-1; j_gene: TRBJ2-7; d_gene: .; CDR3aa: CASSWQGLDYEQYF; CDR3nt: TGCGCCAGCAGCTGGCAGGGGTTAGACTACGAGCAGTACTTC
abundance: .; v_gene: TRBV30; j_gene: TRBJ2-7; d_gene: .; CDR3aa: CAWSVLPTEDSYEQYF; CDR3nt: TGTGCCTGGAGTGTACTCCCGACAGAAGACTCCTACGAGCAGTACTTC
abundance: .; v_gene: TRBV5-1; j_gene: TRBJ2-7; d_gene: .; CDR3aa: CASSLDRVHYEQYF; CDR3nt: TGCGCCAGCAGCTTGGACAGAGTACACTACGAGCAGTACTTC
abundance: .; v_gene: TRBV5-1; j_gene: TRBJ2-3; d_gene: TRBD2; CDR3aa: CASSLGEAGGPNSDTQYF; CDR3nt: TGCGCCAGCAGCTTGGGCGAAGCGGGAGGGCCGAATAGCGATACGCAGTATTTT
abundance: .; v_gene: TRBV19; j_gene: TRBJ1-2; d_gene: .; CDR3aa: CASSTTDRFGYTF; CDR3nt: TGTGCCAGTAGCACGACAGACCGCTTCGGCTACACCTTC
abundance: .; v_gene: TRBV5-1; j_gene: TRBJ2-3; d_gene: .; CDR3aa: CASSLGWGRTDTQYF; CDR3nt: TGCGCCAGCAGCTTGGGATGGGGGCGCACAGATACGCAGTATTTT
abundance: .; v_gene: TRBV28; j_gene: TRBJ2-3; d_gene: TRBD1; CDR3aa: CASSINRGRSWVDTQYF; CDR3nt: TGTGCCAGCAGTATAAACAGGGGCCGCTCGTGGGTAGATACGCAGTATTTT
abundance: .; v_gene: TRBV7-9; j_gene: TRBJ1-1; d_gene: TRBD1; CDR3aa: CASRPTGTVNTEAFF; CDR3nt: TGTGCCAGCAGGCCGACAGGGACAGTGAACACTGAAGCTTTCTTT
abundance: .; v_gene: TRBV28; j_gene: TRBJ2-7; d_gene: TRBD2; CDR3aa: CASSSAGTSGPRNYEQYF; CDR3nt: TGTGCCAGCAGTTCCGCCGGGACTAGCGGTCCTCGGAACTACGAGCAGTACTTC
abundance: once; v_gene: TRBV5-1; j_gene: TRBJ1-2; d_gene: TRBD1; CDR3aa: CASSLTGDYYGYTF; CDR3nt: TGCGCCAGCAGCCTTACAGGGGATTACTATGGCTACACCTTC
abundance: few; v_gene: TRBV4-1; j_gene: TRBJ2-1; d_gene: .; CDR3aa: CASSQDTGSLSYNEQFF; CDR3nt: TGCGCCAGCAGCCAAGATACAGGGAGTTTATCCTACAATGAGCAGTTCTTC
abundance: .; v_gene: TRBV19; j_gene: TRBJ2-7; d_gene: TRBD2; CDR3aa: CASSLKAGGYEQYF; CDR3nt: TGTGCCAGTAGTCTGAAAGCGGGGGGCTACGAGCAGTACTTC
abundance: .; v_gene: TRBV28; j_gene: TRBJ2-7; d_gene: .; CDR3aa: CASGLQDYEQYF; CDR3nt: TGTGCCAGCGGATTACAGGACTACGAGCAGTACTTC
abundance: .; v_gene: TRBV15; j_gene: TRBJ2-2; d_gene: TRBD2; CDR3aa: CATSRGGVGDTGELFF; CDR3nt: TGTGCCACCAGCAGGGGGGGGGTAGGGGACACCGGGGAGCTGTTTTTT
abundance: .; v_gene: TRBV28; j_gene: TRBJ1-1; d_gene: .; CDR3aa: CASSRGGRGNTEAFF; CDR3nt: TGTGCCAGCAGTCGGGGGGGGAGGGGTAACACTGAAGCTTTCTTT
abundance: .; v_gene: TRBV5-5; j_gene: TRBJ1-6; d_gene: TRBD1; CDR3aa: CASSRDRGWNSPLHF; CDR3nt: TGTGCCAGCAGCCGGGACAGGGGTTGGAATTCACCCCTCCACTTT
abundance: .; v_gene: TRBV15; j_gene: TRBJ1-2; d_gene: .; CDR3aa: CATSREIGGSNGYTF; CDR3nt: TGTGCCACCAGCAGAGAGATAGGGGGTAGTAACGGCTACACCTTC
abundance: .; v_gene: TRBV18; j_gene: TRBJ1-1; d_gene: TRBD1; CDR3aa: CASSPGTGIVTEAFF; CDR3nt: TGTGCCAGCTCACCCGGGACAGGGATTGTGACTGAAGCTTTCTTT
abundance: .; v_gene: TRBV9; j_gene: TRBJ2-3; d_gene: TRBD1; CDR3aa: CASSPSPPGTESTDTQYF; CDR3nt: TGTGCCAGCAGCCCGTCCCCCCCCGGGACAGAAAGCACAGATACGCAGTATTTT
abundance: .; v_gene: TRBV7-9; j_gene: TRBJ1-1; d_gene: TRBD1; CDR3aa: CASSLDRLNTEAFF; CDR3nt: TGTGCCAGCAGCTTGGACAGGTTGAACACTGAAGCTTTCTTT